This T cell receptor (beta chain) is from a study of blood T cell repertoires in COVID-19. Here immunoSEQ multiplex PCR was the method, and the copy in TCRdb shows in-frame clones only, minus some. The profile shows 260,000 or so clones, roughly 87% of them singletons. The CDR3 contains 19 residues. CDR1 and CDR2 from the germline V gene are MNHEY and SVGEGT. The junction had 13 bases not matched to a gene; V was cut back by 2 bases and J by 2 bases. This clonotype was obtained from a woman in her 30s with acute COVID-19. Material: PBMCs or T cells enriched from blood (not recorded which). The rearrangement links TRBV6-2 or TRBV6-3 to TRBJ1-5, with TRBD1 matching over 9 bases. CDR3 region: CASSYDGGQGWVGNQPQHF. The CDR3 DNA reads TGTGCCAGCAGTTACGATGGGGGACAGGGTTGGGTCGGCAATCAGCCCCAGCATTTT.